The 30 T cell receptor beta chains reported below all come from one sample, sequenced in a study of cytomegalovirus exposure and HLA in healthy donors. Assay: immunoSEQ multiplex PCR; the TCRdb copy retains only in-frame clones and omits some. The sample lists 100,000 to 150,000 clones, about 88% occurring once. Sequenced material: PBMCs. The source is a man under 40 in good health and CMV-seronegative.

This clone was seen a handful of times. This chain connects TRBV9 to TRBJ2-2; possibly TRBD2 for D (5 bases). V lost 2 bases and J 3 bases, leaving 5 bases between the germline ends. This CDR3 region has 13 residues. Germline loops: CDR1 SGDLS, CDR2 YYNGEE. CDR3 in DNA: TGTGCCAGCAGCGTGAGGGACACCGGGGAGCTGTTTTTT. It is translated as CASSVRDTGELFF.

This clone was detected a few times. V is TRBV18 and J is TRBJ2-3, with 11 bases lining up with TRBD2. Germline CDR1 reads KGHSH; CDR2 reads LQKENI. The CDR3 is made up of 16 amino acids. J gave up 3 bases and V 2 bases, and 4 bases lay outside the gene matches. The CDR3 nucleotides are TGTGCCAGCTCACCAGAAACTAGCGGGAGTACAGATACGCAGTATTTT. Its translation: CASSPETSGSTDTQYF.

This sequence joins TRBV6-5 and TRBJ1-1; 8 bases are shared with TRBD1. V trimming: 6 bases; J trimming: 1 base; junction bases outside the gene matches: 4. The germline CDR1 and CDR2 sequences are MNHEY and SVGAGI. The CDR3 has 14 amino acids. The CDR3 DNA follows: TGTGCCAGCAGCCGACAGGGGAGGAACACTGAAGCTTTCTTT. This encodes CASSRQGRNTEAFF.

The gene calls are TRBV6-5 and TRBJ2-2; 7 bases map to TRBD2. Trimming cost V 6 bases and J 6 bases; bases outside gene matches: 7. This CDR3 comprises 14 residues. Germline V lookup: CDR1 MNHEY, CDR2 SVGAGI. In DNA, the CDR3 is TGTGCCAGCAGGTGGAAGGGAGGGCCCGGGGAGCTGTTTTTT. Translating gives CASRWKGGPGELFF.

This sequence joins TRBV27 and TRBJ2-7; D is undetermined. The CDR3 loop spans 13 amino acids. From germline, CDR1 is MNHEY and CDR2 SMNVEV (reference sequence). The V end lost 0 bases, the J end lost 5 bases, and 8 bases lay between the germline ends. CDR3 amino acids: CASSLSPVNEQYF. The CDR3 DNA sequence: TGTGCCAGCAGTTTATCTCCAGTAAACGAGCAGTACTTC.

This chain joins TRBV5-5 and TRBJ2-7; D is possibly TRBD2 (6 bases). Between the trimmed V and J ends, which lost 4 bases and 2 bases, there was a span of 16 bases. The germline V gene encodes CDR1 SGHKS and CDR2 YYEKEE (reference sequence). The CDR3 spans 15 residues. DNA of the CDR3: TGTGCCAGCAGCCTGGGCGGGACTTCAGCCTACGAGCAGTACTTC. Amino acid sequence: CASSLGGTSAYEQYF. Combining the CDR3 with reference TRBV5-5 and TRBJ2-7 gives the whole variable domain DAGVTQSPTHLIKTRGQQVTLRCSPISGHKSVSWYQQVLGQGPQFIFQYYEKEERGRGNFPDRFSARQFPNYSSELNVNALLLGDSALYLCASSLGGTSAYEQYFGPGTRLTVT.

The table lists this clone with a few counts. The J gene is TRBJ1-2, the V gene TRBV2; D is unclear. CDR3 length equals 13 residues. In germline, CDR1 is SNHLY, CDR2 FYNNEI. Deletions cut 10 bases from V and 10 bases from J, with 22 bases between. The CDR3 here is CANTADMTNVYTF. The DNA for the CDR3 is TGTGCCAACACAGCCGACATGACGAATGTCTACACCTTC.

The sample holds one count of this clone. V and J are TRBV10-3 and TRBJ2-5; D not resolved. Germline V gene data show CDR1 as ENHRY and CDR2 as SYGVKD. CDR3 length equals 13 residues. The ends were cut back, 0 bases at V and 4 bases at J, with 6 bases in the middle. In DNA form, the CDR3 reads TGTGCCATCAGTGAGTCGAGTGCAGAGACCCAGTACTTC. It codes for CAISESSAETQYF.

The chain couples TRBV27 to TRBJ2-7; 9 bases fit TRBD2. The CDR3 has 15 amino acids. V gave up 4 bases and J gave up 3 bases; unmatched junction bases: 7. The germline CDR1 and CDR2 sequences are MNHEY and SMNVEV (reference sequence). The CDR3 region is CASSSIAGARYEQYF. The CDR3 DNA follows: TGTGCCAGCAGTTCGATAGCGGGAGCACGCTACGAGCAGTACTTC.

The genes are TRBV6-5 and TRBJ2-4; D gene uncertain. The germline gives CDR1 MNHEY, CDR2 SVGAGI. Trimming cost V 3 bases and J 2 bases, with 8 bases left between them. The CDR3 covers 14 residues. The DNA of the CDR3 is TGTGCCAGCAGTTATAGTCGAACCAAAAACATTCAGTACTTC. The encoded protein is CASSYSRTKNIQYF.

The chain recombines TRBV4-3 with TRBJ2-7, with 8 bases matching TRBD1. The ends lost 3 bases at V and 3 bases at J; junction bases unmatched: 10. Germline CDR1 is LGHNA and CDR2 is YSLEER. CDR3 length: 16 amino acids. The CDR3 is CASSQAGTGGIYEQYF. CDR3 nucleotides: TGCGCCAGCAGCCAGGCCGGGACAGGCGGTATCTACGAGCAGTACTTC.

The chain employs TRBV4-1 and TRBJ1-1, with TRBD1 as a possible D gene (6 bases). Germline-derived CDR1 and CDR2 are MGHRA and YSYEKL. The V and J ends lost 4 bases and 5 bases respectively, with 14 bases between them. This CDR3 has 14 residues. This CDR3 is CASSRGPLGTEAFF. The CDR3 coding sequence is TGCGCCAGCAGCCGGGGGCCCCTGGGGACTGAAGCTTTCTTT.

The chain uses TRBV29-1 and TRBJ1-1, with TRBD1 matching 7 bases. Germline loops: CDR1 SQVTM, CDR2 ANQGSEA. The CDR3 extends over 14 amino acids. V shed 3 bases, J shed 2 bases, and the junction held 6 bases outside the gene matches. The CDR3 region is CSVEKGTVNTEAFF. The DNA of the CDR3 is TGCAGCGTTGAGAAGGGGACAGTTAACACTGAAGCTTTCTTT. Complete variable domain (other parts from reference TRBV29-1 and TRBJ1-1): SAVISQKPSRDICQRGTSLTIQCQVDSQVTMMFWYRQQPGQSLTLIATANQGSEATYESGFVIDKFPISRPNLTFSTLTVSNMSPEDSSIYLCSVEKGTVNTEAFFGQGTRLTVV.

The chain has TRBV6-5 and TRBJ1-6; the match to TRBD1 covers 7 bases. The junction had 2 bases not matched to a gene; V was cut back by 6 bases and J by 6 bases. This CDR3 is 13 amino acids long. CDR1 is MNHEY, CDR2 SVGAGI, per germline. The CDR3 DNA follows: TGTGCCAGCAGGACAGGGTTTAATTCACCCCTCCACTTT. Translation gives CASRTGFNSPLHF.

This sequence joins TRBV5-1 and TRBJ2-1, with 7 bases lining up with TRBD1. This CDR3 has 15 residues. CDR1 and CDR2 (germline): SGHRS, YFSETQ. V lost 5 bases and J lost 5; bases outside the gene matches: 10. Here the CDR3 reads CASRPATGSNNEQFF. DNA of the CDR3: TGCGCCAGCAGGCCAGCGACAGGGTCCAACAATGAGCAGTTCTTC.

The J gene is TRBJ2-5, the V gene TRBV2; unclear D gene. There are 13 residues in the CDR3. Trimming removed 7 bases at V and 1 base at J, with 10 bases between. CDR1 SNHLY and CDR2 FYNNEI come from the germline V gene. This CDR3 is CASTRAAQETQYF. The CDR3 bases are TGTGCCAGCACGCGCGCGGCCCAAGAGACCCAGTACTTC.

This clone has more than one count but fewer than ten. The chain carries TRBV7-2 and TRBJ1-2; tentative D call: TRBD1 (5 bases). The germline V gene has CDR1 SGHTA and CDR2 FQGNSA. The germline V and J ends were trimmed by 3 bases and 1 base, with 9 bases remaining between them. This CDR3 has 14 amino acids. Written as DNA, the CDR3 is TGTGCCAGCAGCTTGATTCAGGGTAACTATGGCTACACCTTC. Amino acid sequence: CASSLIQGNYGYTF.

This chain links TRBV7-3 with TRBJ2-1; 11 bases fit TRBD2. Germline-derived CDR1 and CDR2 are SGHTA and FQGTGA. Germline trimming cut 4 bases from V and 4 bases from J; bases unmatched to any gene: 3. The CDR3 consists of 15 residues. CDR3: CASSSTSGSYNEQFF. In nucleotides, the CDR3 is TGTGCCAGCAGCTCCACTAGCGGGAGTTACAATGAGCAGTTCTTC. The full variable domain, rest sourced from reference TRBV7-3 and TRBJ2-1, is GAGVSQTPSNKVTEKGKYVELRCDPISGHTALYWYRQSLGQGPEFLIYFQGTGAADDSGLPNDRFFAVRPEGSVSTLKIQRTERGDSAVYLCASSSTSGSYNEQFFGPGTRLTVL.

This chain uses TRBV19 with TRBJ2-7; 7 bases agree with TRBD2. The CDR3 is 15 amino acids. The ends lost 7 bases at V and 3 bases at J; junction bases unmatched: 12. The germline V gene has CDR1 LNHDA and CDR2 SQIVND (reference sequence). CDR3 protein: CASTQRGDQVYEQYF. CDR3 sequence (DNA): TGTGCCAGTACTCAACGGGGGGACCAGGTCTACGAGCAGTACTTC.

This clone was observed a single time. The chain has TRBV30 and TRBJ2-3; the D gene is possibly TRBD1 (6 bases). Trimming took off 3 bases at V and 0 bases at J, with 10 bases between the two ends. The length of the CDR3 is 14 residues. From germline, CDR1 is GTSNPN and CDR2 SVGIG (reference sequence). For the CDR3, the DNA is TGTGCCTGGAGGACAGGTGGAAGCACAGATACGCAGTATTTT. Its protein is CAWRTGGSTDTQYF. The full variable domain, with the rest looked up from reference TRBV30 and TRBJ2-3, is SQTIHQWPATLVQPVGSPLSLECTVEGTSNPNLYWYRQAAGRGLQLLFYSVGIGQISSEVPQNLSASRPQDRQFILSSKKLLLSDSGFYLCAWRTGGSTDTQYFGPGTRLTVL.

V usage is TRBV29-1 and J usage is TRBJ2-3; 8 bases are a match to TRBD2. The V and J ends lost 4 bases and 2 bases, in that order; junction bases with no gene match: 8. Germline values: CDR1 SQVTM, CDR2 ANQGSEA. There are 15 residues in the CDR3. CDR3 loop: CSVGLRAGVTDTQYF. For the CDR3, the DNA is TGCAGCGTTGGATTAAGAGCGGGGGTCACAGATACGCAGTATTTT.

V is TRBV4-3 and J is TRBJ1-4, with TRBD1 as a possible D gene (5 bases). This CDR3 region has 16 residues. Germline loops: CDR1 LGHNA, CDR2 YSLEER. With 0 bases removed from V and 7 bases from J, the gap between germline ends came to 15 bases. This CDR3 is CASSQDLAGLGEKLFF. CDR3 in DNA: TGCGCCAGCAGCCAAGATTTAGCAGGGCTTGGTGAAAAACTGTTTTTT.

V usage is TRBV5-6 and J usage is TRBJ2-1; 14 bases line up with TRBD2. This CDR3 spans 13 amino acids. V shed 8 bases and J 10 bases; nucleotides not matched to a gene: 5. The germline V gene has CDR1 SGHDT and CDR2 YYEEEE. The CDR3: CARGLAGVSEQFF. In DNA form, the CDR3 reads TGTGCCAGGGGACTAGCGGGAGTAAGCGAGCAGTTCTTC. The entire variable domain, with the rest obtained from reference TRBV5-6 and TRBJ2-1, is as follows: DAGVTQSPTHLIKTRGQQVTLRCSPKSGHDTVSWYQQALGQGPQFIFQYYEEEERQRGNFPDRFSGHQFPNYSSELNVNALLLGDSALYLCARGLAGVSEQFFGPGTRLTVL.

The CDR3 spells CASSKEPDTQYF. As DNA, the CDR3 is TGTGCCAGCAGCAAGGAGCCAGATACGCAGTATTTT. This rearrangement joins TRBV21-1 to TRBJ2-3; TRBD2 is the table's D call, not checked against the DNA. TRBV21-1 is a listed pseudogene. This CDR3 contains 12 residues.

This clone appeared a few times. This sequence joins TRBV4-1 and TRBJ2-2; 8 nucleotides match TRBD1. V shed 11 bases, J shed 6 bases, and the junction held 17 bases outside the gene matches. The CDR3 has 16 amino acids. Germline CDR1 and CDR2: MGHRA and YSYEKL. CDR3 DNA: TGCGCCTGTCGAGGAATCGTGGACAGGGTCGCCGGGGAGCTGTTTTTT. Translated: CACRGIVDRVAGELFF.

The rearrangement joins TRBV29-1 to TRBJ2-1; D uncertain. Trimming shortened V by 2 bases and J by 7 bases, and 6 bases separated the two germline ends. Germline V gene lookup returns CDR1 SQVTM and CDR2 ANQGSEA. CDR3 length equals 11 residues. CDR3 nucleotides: TGCAGCGTTGAATCGCGAAATGAGCAGTTCTTC. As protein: CSVESRNEQFF.

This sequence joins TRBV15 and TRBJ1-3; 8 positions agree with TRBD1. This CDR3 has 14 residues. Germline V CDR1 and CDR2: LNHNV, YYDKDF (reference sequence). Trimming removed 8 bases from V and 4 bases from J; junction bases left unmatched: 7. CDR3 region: CATAIGQGGNTIYF. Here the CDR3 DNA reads TGTGCCACCGCGATAGGACAGGGAGGAAACACCATATATTTT.

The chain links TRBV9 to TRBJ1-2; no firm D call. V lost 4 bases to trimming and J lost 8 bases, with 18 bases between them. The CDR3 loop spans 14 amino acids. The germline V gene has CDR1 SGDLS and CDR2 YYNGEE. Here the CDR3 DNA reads TGTGCCAGCAGCACCGCCAACCATAAACTGGGCTACACCTTC. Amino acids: CASSTANHKLGYTF.

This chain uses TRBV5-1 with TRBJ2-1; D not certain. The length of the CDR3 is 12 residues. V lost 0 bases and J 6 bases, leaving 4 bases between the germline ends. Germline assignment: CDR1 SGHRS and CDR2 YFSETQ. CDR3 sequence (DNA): TGCGCCAGCAGCTTGGCCGGCAATGAGCAGTTCTTC. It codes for CASSLAGNEQFF.

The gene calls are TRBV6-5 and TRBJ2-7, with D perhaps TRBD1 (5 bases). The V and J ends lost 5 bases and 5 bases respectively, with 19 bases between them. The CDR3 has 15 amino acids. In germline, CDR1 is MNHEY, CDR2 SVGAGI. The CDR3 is CASSRGSGFGDEQYF. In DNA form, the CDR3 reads TGTGCCAGCAGTAGGGGCAGTGGGTTTGGAGACGAGCAGTACTTC.